This T cell receptor beta chain emerged from a study of long-term antiretroviral therapy in people with HIV. Study-wide background: Earliest sampling preceded the 2015 immediate-ART recommendation by about a decade. Study-wide results and caveats: In HIV, the repertoires covered a tighter span of CDR3 lengths than in controls. Blood in the study was drawn between the mid-2000s and the late 2010s, possibly under older ART regimens, which may be less effective than current ones.

The samples, holding roughly 1-11 million cryopreserved PBMC, were thawed before DNA extraction was carried out. The CDR3 is made up of 14 amino acids. Trimming stripped 1 base from V and 2 bases from J, with 9 bases between. The germline gives CDR1 MNHEY, CDR2 SVGAGI. In regard to this clone: Its matching antigen is unknown.

Survey-level resolution applied to immunoSEQ assay v3.0. Here immunoSEQ multiplex PCR was the method, and the copy in TCRdb shows in-frame clones only, minus some. Among 25,000 to 35,000 clones, over 80% were seen once, and the ten largest hold 9.5% to 10%. The specimen was unsorted PBMCs, collected about 2.7 years after starting antiretroviral therapy. The chain carries TRBV6-5 and TRBJ2-7; D remains ambiguous. The TCR comes from a man under 40 with HIV. The CDR3 DNA reads as TGTGCCAGCAGTTACTTTGGGTCAACCTACGAGCAGTACTTC. Its translation: CASSYFGSTYEQYF.